This is a list of T cell receptor beta chains from one sample in a study of response to subunit inactivated influenza vaccine. MiXCR, applied by TCRdb to the RT-PCR reads, yields one record per CDR3 protein. The data hold under 850,000 distinct CDR3 sequences, with approximately 17% observed a single time. The specimen was PBMCs from blood, collected approximately 5 days after vaccination. The receptors were gathered from a man aged 45-60 years who received an inactivated influenza vaccine. Each CDR3 is given with its conserved first and last residue. Each record gives: D gene, V gene, J gene, clone size, CDR3 DNA, CDR3 protein. D genes are given only for firm matches. Clone size is given for some rows only: seen once, a few or many times, or a class if the clone is expanded.

>.|TRBV12-3/TRBV12-4|TRBJ1-4|.
TGTGCCAGCAGTTTAGTGGCTGGGGATGAAAAACTGTTTTTT
CASSLVAGDEKLFF
>TRBD2|TRBV7-3|TRBJ2-3|.
TGTGCCAGCAGCTTGCTGGCGGGAGTTACGCAGTATTTT
CASSLLAGVTQYF
>TRBD1|TRBV12-3/TRBV12-4|TRBJ1-2|.
TGTGCCAGCAGTCCCCGGGAGGGGGCAAACTATGGCTACACCTTC
CASSPREGANYGYTF
>.|TRBV9|TRBJ1-3|few
TGTGCCAGCAGCACTGGGGGGGCCAACTCTGGAAACACCATATATTTT
CASSTGGANSGNTIYF
>TRBD2|TRBV28|TRBJ2-2|many
TGTGCCAGCAGTTTAGGAGCGGGAGCCTGGGTCCCCACCGGGGAGCTGTTTTTT
CASSLGAGAWVPTGELFF
>TRBD2|TRBV7-2|TRBJ2-7|few
TGTGCCAGCAACCTACAAAGCGGGAGGGCCAGCGAGCAGTACTTC
CASNLQSGRASEQYF
>.|TRBV20-1|TRBJ1-5|.
TGCAGTGCTAGCTTCAGCGGGGGTAACCGCCCTCAGCCCCAGCATTTT
CSASFSGGNRPQPQHF
>.|TRBV28|TRBJ1-1|.
TGTGCCAGCAGTTTAGTGGGGACGGCTGAAGCTTTCTTT
CASSLVGTAEAFF
>.|TRBV7-2|TRBJ2-3|few
TGTGCCAGCAGCTTAGGTGTACAGCCCGGCACAGATACGCAGTATTTT
CASSLGVQPGTDTQYF
>TRBD2|TRBV7-3|TRBJ2-1|.
TGTGCCAGCAGCTTAGTTCTAGCGGGCCACAATGAGCAGTTCTTC
CASSLVLAGHNEQFF
>TRBD1|TRBV10-2|TRBJ2-7|.
TGCGCCAGCAGCCACAGGGGTCCCTCCTACGAGCAGTACTTC
CASSHRGPSYEQYF
>TRBD1|TRBV7-2|TRBJ2-1|.
TGTGCCAGCAGCTTAGGACGACAGGGTGTGCAGTTCTTC
CASSLGRQGVQFF
>.|TRBV7-2|TRBJ2-5|.
TGTGCCAGCAGCCTGGGTAGCTTTTACCAAGAGACCCAGTACTTC
CASSLGSFYQETQYF
>.|TRBV7-6|TRBJ2-5|many
TGTGCCAGCAGCTTAGACTGGCTCGGGACCCAGTACTTC
CASSLDWLGTQYF
>.|TRBV4-3|TRBJ1-1|.
TGCGCCAGCAGCCAAGTACGGAAGAACACTGAAGCTTTCTTT
CASSQVRKNTEAFF
>.|TRBV3-1|TRBJ1-6|.
TGTGCCAGCAGCAACCGACAGAATTCACCCCTCCACTTT
CASSNRQNSPLHF
>TRBD1|TRBV4-3|TRBJ1-2|few
TGCGCCAGCAGCGACCGGGACAGCCCCCGGGGCTACACCTTC
CASSDRDSPRGYTF
>.|TRBV4-1|TRBJ1-5|.
TGCGCCAGCAAGGACCTAAGTGTAGGGGGCAATCAGCCCCAGCATTTT
CASKDLSVGGNQPQHF
>TRBD1|TRBV7-8|TRBJ2-5|.
TGTGCCAGCAGCCAAGGGACAGGGGTAGAGACCCAGTACTTC
CASSQGTGVETQYF
>TRBD1|TRBV20-1|TRBJ1-2|many
TGCAGTGCTAGCAGTCCGACAGGGACTAACTATGGCTACACCTTC
CSASSPTGTNYGYTF
>.|TRBV15|TRBJ2-5|few
TGTGCCACCACGCGGGCCGAAGAGACCCAGTACTTC
CATTRAEETQYF
>.|TRBV11-2|TRBJ1-2|many
TGTGCCAGCAGCTTTCGCTCGTTTTCGCCCAGTCGGCGCTATGGCTACACCTTC
CASSFRSFSPSRRYGYTF
>TRBD2|TRBV20-1|TRBJ2-5|few
TGCAGTGCTAGAGCCGGTTTGGCGGGAGGGTTTCGAGAGACCCAGTACTTC
CSARAGLAGGFRETQYF
>.|TRBV5-5|TRBJ1-2|few
TGTGCCAGCAGCTTGGACTACAACGCTAACTATGGCTACACCTTC
CASSLDYNANYGYTF
>.|TRBV15|TRBJ2-5|few
TGTGCCACCAGCAGGAGGCAGGGATGGACGGAAGAGACCCAGTACTTC
CATSRRQGWTEETQYF
>.|TRBV7-6|TRBJ2-7|.
TGTGCCAGCAGCTTAGGATCGAGCTCGACCTACGAGCAGTACTTC
CASSLGSSSTYEQYF
>.|TRBV6-5|TRBJ1-2|.
TGTGCCAGCAGTTACGGGGGGGAATATGGCTACACCTTC
CASSYGGEYGYTF
>TRBD2|TRBV4-3|TRBJ2-3|.
TGCGCCAGCAGCCAAGATCTAGCTAGCGGGGGAACCACTAGCACAGATACGCAGTATTTT
CASSQDLASGGTTSTDTQYF
>.|TRBV30|TRBJ2-1|few
TGTGCCTGGAGTGATGGTGGGACTTCAGGACCCTACAATGAGCAGTTCTTC
CAWSDGGTSGPYNEQFF
>.|TRBV5-6|TRBJ2-3|.
TGTGCCAGCAGCTTGTTGTCGCTCCCGGTATTAGATACGCAGTATTTT
CASSLLSLPVLDTQYF
>TRBD1|TRBV6-2/TRBV6-3|TRBJ1-1|few
TGTGCCACCTTCCTGTCCGGGACAGGGGGCGATTGGAACACTGAAGCTTTCTTT
CATFLSGTGGDWNTEAFF
>.|TRBV10-3|TRBJ2-3|.
TGTGCCATCAAAGACAGTAACGTGGAAGATACGCAGTATTTT
CAIKDSNVEDTQYF
>.|TRBV5-1|TRBJ2-1|.
TGCGCCAGCAGCTTGGAGTACAGGGACCGTTACAATGAGCAGTTCTTC
CASSLEYRDRYNEQFF
>.|TRBV12-3/TRBV12-4|TRBJ2-1|few
TGTGCCAGCAGTTTTATGGGACTCGTACTTAGTGAGCAGTTCTTC
CASSFMGLVLSEQFF
>.|TRBV5-1|TRBJ2-2|many
TGCGCCAGCAGCTTGGATGGAGTTGGTGCCACCGGGGAGCTGTTTTTT
CASSLDGVGATGELFF
>.|TRBV28|TRBJ2-7|.
TGTGCCAGCAGTCCCCCAGGCGCGGGACAGAGCTACGAGCAGTACTTC
CASSPPGAGQSYEQYF
>TRBD2|TRBV6-2/TRBV6-3|TRBJ2-1|.
TGTGCCAGCAGTTCTTGGGCTAGCGGGCGTTGGAGCTCCTACAATGAGCAGTTCTTC
CASSSWASGRWSSYNEQFF
>.|TRBV5-1|TRBJ2-7|many
TGCGCCAGCAGCTTGGCGAATCGAAGAGATTCCTACGAGCAGTACTTC
CASSLANRRDSYEQYF
>TRBD2|TRBV20-1|TRBJ2-1|.
TGCAGTGCTCCCAGGCGGGGGGTTACATACAATGAGCAGTTCTTC
CSAPRRGVTYNEQFF
>.|TRBV6-1|TRBJ2-1|.
TGTGCCAGCAGTGCGGACAGACACTCCTACAATGAGCAGTTCTTC
CASSADRHSYNEQFF
>.|TRBV20-1|TRBJ2-3|.
TGCAGTGCCAAACCCGAGTTTAATACGCAGTATTTT
CSAKPEFNTQYF
>.|TRBV6-2/TRBV6-3|TRBJ2-1|.
TGTGCCAGCAGTTACCCGCAATTTGCAGGGGAAAGAAATGAGCAGTTCTTC
CASSYPQFAGERNEQFF
>.|TRBV20-1|TRBJ2-7|few
TGCAGTGCTAGGAACCTATTCTACGACAGATCCTACGAGCAGTACTTC
CSARNLFYDRSYEQYF
>.|TRBV20-1|TRBJ2-6|.
TGCAGTGCTAGAGTAGGGCTGACCTCTGGGGCCAACGTCCTGACTTTC
CSARVGLTSGANVLTF
>.|TRBV5-1|TRBJ1-2|many
TGCGCCAGCAGCTTCGGACTGTTCTACACCTTC
CASSFGLFYTF
>.|TRBV28|TRBJ1-6|.
TGTGCCAGCCTCGGGCAGGCGAGCTCCTATAATTCACCCCTCCACTTT
CASLGQASSYNSPLHF